The 14 T cell receptor beta chains listed next were all sequenced from one sample in a study of CXCR3-negative and CXCR3-positive naive CD8 T cells. The TRB libraries of cDNA were built by UMI-labeled 5' RACE. From its re-call of the 5' RACE reads, TCRdb lists each CDR3 protein once, without DNA. The sample's table shows tens of thousands of distinct CDR3 sequences. Sequencing was done on a sample of naive CXCR3- CD8+ T cells from blood. Subset in this sample: CD45RO-CCR7+CD27+CD95- naive CD8+ T cells lacking CXCR3 (TNR3-). Receptor source: a human donor in good health. Some clones in this sample may be carry-over from other donors' samples.

The chain couples TRBV7-2 to TRBJ2-1; TCRdb indicates TRBD1, and absent DNA this call remains unverified. The CDR3 covers 21 residues. CDR1 and CDR2 (germline): SGHTA, FQGNSA. CDR3: CASSPTILGPTQRGPYNEQFF.

CDR3 region: CASSAPGVQGSNEQFF. The rearrangement uses TRBV7-6 and TRBJ2-1; without DNA, the TCRdb call of TRBD1 cannot be checked. Germline assignment: CDR1 SGHVS and CDR2 FNYEAQ. This CDR3 region has 16 residues.

The rearrangement joins TRBV7-8 to TRBJ2-4; TCRdb returns TRBD2, unconfirmable since there is no DNA. The CDR3 has 17 residues. In germline, CDR1 is SGHVS, CDR2 FQNEAQ. The CDR3 protein is CASSSLAGGPSLNIQYF. Together with reference TRBV7-8 and TRBJ2-4, the CDR3 gives the full variable domain: GAGVSQSPRYKVAKRGQDVALRCDPISGHVSLFWYQQALGQGPEFLTYFQNEAQLDKSGLPSDRFFAERPEGSVSTLKIQRTQQEDSAVYLCASSSLAGGPSLNIQYFGAGTRLSVL.

The J gene is TRBJ2-7, the V gene TRBV29-1; as DNA is missing, the TRBD2 call by TCRdb cannot be tested. The CDR3 runs to 11 residues. Germline values: CDR1 SQVTM, CDR2 ANQGSEA. The CDR3: CSARRADEQYF.

The genes are TRBV7-6 and TRBJ2-1; TCRdb designates TRBD1, a call that cannot be tested without DNA. In germline, CDR1 is SGHVS, CDR2 FNYEAQ. The CDR3 is 16 residues long. CDR3 loop: CASSPRGAGEYNEQFF.

The V call is TRBV5-4, the J call TRBJ2-7; TCRdb returns TRBD1, unconfirmable since there is no DNA. Germline V CDR1 and CDR2: SGHNT, YYREEE (reference sequence). CDR3 length: 13 amino acids. CDR3 residues: CASRETDPCCRYF.

The gene calls are TRBV29-1 and TRBJ1-1; the TCRdb D gene call, TRBD1, has no DNA to confirm it. The CDR3 consists of 12 residues. Germline CDR1 SQVTM, CDR2 ANQGSEA. CDR3 region: CSAVRVNTEASF.

The chain links TRBV19 to TRBJ2-2; TCRdb returns TRBD2, unconfirmable since there is no DNA. This CDR3 is 16 amino acids long. From germline, CDR1 is LNHDA and CDR2 SQIVND (reference sequence). The CDR3 protein is CASSIIAGVNTGELFF.

V and J are TRBV7-6 and TRBJ2-1; TCRdb outputs TRBD1, but without DNA this stays unchecked. CDR1 SGHVS and CDR2 FNYEAQ come from the germline V gene. The CDR3 spans 14 residues. CDR3 region: CASSLVPSAHEQFF.

The gene calls are TRBV7-2 and TRBJ2-1. Germline V lookup: CDR1 SGHTA, CDR2 FQGNSA. CDR3 size: 16 residues. The CDR3 is CASSLDGKSSYNEQFF.

This rearrangement joins TRBV7-9 to TRBJ1-2; TCRdb names TRBD1, which stays unverified in the absence of DNA. CDR1 and CDR2 (germline): SEHNR, FQNEAQ (reference sequence). This CDR3 comprises 14 residues. The CDR3 loop reads CASSSQESNYGYTF.

V is TRBV10-2 and J is TRBJ2-4; TCRdb names TRBD2, which stays unverified in the absence of DNA. CDR1 is WSHSY and CDR2 is SAAADI in the germline V gene. The CDR3 is made up of 20 amino acids. Here the CDR3 reads CASSNREADETSGRENIQYF.

This chain uses TRBV28 with TRBJ2-7; no DNA is available, so the TRBD1 call from TCRdb remains unchecked. Germline V CDR1 and CDR2: MDHEN, SYDVKM. This CDR3 contains 15 residues. This CDR3 reads CASSLYGGNSYEQYF. The whole variable domain, remainder taken from reference TRBV28 and TRBJ2-7, is DVKVTQSSRYLVKRTGEKVFLECVQDMDHENMFWYRQDPGLGLRLIYFSYDVKMKEKGDIPEGYSVSREKKERFSLILESASTNQTSMYLCASSLYGGNSYEQYFGPGTRLTVT.

The gene calls are TRBV6-4 and TRBJ2-3; lacking DNA, the TRBD1 call made by TCRdb goes unchecked. The CDR3 covers 18 residues. CDR1 MRHNA and CDR2 SNTAGT come from the germline V gene. The CDR3 loop is CASRIKPGHLQRADTQYF.